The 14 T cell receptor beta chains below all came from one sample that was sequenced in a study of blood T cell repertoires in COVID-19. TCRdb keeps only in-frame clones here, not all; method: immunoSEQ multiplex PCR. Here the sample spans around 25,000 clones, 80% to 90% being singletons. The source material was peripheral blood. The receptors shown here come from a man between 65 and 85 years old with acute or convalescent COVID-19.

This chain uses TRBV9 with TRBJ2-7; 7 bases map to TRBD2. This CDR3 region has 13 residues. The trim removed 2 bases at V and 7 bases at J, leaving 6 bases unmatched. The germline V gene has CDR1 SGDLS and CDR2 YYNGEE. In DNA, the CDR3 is TGTGCCAGCAGCGTTTCAGGGACTACTGAGCAGTACTTC. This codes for CASSVSGTTEQYF.

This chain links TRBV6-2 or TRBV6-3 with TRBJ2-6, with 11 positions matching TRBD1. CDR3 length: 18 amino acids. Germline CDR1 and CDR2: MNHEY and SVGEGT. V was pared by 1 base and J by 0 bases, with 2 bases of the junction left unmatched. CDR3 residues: CASSYLGTGGSGANVLTF. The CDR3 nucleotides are TGTGCCAGCAGTTACTTGGGGACAGGGGGCTCTGGGGCCAACGTCCTGACTTTC.

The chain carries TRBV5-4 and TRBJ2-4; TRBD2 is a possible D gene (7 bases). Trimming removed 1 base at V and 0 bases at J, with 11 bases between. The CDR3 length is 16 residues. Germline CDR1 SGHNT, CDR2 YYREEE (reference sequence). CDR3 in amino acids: CASSLRGALAKNIQYF. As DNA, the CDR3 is TGTGCCAGCAGCTTGCGGGGGGCACTAGCCAAAAACATTCAGTACTTC.

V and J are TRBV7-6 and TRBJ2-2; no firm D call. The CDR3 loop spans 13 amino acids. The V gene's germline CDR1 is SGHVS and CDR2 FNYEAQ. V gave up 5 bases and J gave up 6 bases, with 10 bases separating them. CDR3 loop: CASSLPFPGELFF. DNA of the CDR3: TGTGCCAGCAGCCTCCCCTTCCCCGGGGAGCTGTTTTTT.

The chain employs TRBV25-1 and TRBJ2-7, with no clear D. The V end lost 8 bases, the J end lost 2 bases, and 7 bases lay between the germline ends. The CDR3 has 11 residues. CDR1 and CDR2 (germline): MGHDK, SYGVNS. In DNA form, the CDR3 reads TGTGCCAGCTCCGCGCCCTACGAGCAGTACTTC. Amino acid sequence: CASSAPYEQYF.

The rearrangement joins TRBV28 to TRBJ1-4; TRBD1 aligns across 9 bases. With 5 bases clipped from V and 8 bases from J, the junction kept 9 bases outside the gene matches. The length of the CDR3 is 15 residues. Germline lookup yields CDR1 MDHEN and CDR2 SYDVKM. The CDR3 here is CASSPPGTGREKLFF. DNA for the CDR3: TGTGCCAGCAGTCCCCCCGGGACAGGGAGGGAAAAACTGTTTTTT.

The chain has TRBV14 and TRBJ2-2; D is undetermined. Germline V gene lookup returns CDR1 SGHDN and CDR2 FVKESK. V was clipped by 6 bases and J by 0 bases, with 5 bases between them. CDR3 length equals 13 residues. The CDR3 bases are TGTGCCAGCAGTCAGGCGAACACCGGGGAGCTGTTTTTT. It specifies CASSQANTGELFF.

The CDR3 DNA sequence: TGCGCCAGCAGCTTGGGGGACAGTCGGCGGGATGGCTACACCTTC. Amino acids: CASSLGDSRRDGYTF. The V and J genes are TRBV5-1 and TRBJ1-2; 7 bases align to TRBD1. With V trimmed by 0 bases and J by 6 bases, 8 bases remained unmatched. Germline V gene lookup returns CDR1 SGHRS and CDR2 YFSETQ. The CDR3 spans 15 residues.

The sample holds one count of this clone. DNA of the CDR3: TGTGCCAGCAGCCCGGGACGAGGGGGCCAAGAGACCCAGTACTTC. It translates to CASSPGRGGQETQYF. This chain joins TRBV5-8 and TRBJ2-5, with D possibly matching TRBD1 (6 bases). The V and J ends lost 4 bases and 1 base respectively, with 14 bases between them. CDR1 and CDR2 (germline): SGHTS, YDEGEE. This CDR3 is 15 amino acids long.

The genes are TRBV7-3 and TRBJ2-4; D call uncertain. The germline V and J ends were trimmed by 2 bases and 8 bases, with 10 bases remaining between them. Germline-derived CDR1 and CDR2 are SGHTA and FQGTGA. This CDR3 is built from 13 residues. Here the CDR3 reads CASSLYAADIQYF. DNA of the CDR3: TGTGCCAGCAGCTTATACGCTGCGGACATTCAGTACTTC.

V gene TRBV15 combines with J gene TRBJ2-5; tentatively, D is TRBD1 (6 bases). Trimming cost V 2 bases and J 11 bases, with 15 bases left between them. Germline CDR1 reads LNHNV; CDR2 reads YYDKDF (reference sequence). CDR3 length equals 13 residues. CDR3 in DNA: TGTGCCACCAGCAGACCAGACCGACAGGCTCAGTACTTC. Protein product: CATSRPDRQAQYF.

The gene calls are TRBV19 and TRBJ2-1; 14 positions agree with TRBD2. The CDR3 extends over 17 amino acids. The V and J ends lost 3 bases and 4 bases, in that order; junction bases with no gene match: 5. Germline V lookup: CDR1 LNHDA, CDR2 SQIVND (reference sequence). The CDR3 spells CASSMGLAGEAYNEQFF. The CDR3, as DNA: TGTGCCAGTAGTATGGGACTAGCGGGAGAGGCTTACAATGAGCAGTTCTTC.

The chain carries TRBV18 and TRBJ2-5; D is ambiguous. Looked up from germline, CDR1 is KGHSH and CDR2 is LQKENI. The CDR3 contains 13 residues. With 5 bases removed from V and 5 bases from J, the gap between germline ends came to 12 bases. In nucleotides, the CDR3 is TGTGCCAGCTCAATACCCCCTCGGGAGACCCAGTACTTC. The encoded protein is CASSIPPRETQYF.

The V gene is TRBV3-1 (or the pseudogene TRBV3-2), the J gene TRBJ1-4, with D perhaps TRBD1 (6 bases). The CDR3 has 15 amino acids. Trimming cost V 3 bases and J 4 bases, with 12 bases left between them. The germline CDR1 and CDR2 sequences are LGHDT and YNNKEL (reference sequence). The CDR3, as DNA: TGTGCCAGCAGCCAGGCAACAGGGAGTAATGAAAAACTGTTTTTT. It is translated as CASSQATGSNEKLFF.